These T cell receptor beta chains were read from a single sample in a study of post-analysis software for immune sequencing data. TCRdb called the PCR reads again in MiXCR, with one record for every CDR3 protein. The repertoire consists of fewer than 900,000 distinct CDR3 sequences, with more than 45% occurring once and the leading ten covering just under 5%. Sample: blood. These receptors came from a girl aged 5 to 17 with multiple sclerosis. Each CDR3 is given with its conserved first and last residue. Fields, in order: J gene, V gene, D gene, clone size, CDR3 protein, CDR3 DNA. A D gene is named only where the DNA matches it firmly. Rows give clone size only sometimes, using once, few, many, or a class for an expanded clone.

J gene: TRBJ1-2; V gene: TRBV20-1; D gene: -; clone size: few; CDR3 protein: CSARDSRRPAGGYTF; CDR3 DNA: TGCAGTGCTAGAGATTCACGAAGACCCGCGGGGGGCTACACCTTC
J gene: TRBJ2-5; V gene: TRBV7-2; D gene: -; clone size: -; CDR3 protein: CASSLNKRETQYF; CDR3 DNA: TGTGCCAGCAGCTTGAACAAGAGGGAGACCCAGTACTTC
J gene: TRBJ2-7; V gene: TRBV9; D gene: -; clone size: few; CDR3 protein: CASSKGVAARRDYEQYF; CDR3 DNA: TGTGCCAGCAGTAAGGGGGTTGCAGCGCGGAGGGACTACGAGCAGTACTTC
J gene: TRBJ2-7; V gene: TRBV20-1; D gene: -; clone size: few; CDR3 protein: CSARDSHSSYEQYF; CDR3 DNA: TGCAGTGCTAGAGATTCTCACAGCTCCTACGAGCAGTACTTC
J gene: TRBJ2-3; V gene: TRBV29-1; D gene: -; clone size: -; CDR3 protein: CSVEVRAGTDTQYF; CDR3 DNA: TGCAGCGTTGAAGTCCGTGCGGGCACAGATACGCAGTATTTT
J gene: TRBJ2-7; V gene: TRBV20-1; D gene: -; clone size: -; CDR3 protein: CSAPLGAGPYEQYF; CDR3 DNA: TGCAGTGCGCCTCTGGGGGCGGGACCGTACGAGCAGTACTTC
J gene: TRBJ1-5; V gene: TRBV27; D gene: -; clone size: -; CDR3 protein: CASRPGSGTNQPQHF; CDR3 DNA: TGTGCCAGCAGGCCAGGGTCAGGGACGAATCAGCCCCAGCATTTT
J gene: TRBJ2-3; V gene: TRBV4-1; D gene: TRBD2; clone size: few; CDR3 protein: CASSQGGLAEDTQYF; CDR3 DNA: TGCGCCAGCAGCCAAGGTGGACTAGCAGAAGATACACAGTATTTT
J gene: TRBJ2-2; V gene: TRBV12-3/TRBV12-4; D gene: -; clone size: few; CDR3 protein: CASSFRRPNTGELFF; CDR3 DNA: TGTGCCAGCAGTTTCAGGCGACCGAACACCGGGGAGCTGTTTTTT
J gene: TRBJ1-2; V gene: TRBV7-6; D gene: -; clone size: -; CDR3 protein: CASSVRVGRRCGYGYTF; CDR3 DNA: TGTGCCAGCAGCGTACGTGTGGGGCGCAGGTGTGGCTATGGCTACACCTTC
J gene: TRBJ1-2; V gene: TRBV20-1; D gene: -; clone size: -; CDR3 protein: CSATRGAWRGYTF; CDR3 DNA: TGCAGTGCTACTAGGGGGGCGTGGAGAGGCTACACCTTC
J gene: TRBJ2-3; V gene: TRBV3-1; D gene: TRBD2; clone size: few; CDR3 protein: CASSQAGGPFGDTQYF; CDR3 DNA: TGTGCCAGCAGCCAGGCGGGAGGGCCTTTTGGAGATACGCAGTATTTT
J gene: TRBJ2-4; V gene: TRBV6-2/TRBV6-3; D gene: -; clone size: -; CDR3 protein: CASNSKQIAKNIQYF; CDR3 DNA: TGTGCCAGCAATTCCAAACAGATAGCCAAAAACATTCAGTACTTC
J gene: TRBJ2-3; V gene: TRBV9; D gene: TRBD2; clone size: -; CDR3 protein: CASSVGGTRPDMQYF; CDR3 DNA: TGTGCCAGCAGCGTAGGAGGGACTAGACCAGATATGCAGTATTTT
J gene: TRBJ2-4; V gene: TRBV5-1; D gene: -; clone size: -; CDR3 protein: CASSLDVQGIQYF; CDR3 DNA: TGCGCCAGCAGCTTGGACGTCCAAGGCATTCAGTACTTC
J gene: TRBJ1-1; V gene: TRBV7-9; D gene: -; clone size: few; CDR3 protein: CASSLTRDAEAFF; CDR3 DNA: TGTGCCAGCAGCTTAACCCGGGACGCCGAAGCTTTCTTT
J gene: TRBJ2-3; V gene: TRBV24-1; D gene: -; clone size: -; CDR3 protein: CATSDFPDSLDTDMQYF; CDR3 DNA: TGTGCCACCAGTGATTTCCCGGACAGCCTCGACACAGATATGCAGTATTTT
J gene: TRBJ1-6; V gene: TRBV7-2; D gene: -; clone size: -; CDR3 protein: CASSLGTPRNSPLHF; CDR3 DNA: TGTGCCAGCAGCTTAGGGACTCCCCGTAATTCACCCCTCCACTTT
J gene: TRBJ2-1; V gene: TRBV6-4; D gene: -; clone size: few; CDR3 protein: CASSAGFNNEQFF; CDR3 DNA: TGTGCCAGCAGCGCTGGGTTCAACAATGAGCAGTTCTTC
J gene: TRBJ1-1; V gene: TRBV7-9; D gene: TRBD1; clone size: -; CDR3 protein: CASRVLDRGPFF; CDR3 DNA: TGTGCCAGCAGGGTCTTGGACAGGGGACCTTTCTTT
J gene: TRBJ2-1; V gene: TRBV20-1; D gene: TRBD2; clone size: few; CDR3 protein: CSANLLALSSYNEQFF; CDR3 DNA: TGCAGTGCTAACTTACTAGCGCTCAGCTCCTACAATGAGCAGTTCTTC
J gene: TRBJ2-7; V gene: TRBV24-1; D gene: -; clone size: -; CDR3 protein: CATSDSGHEQYF; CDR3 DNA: TGTGCCACCAGTGATTCAGGCCACGAGCAGTACTTC
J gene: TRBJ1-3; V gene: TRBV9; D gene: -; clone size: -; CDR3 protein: CASSPGVFGNTIYF; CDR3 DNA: TGTGCCAGCAGCCCAGGGGTTTTTGGAAACACCATATATTTT
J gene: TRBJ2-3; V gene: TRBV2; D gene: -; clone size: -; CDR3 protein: CASSEAGSINRASTDTQYF; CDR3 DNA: TGTGCCAGCAGTGAAGCAGGTAGCATCAATAGAGCTAGCACAGATACGCAGTATTTT
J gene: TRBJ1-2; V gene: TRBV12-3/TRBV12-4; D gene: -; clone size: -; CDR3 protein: CASSLNSGVDGYTF; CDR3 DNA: TGTGCCAGCAGTTTAAATTCAGGGGTCGATGGCTACACCTTC
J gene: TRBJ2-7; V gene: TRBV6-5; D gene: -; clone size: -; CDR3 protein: CASSWDYEQYF; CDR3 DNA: TGTGCCAGCAGTTGGGACTACGAGCAGTACTTC
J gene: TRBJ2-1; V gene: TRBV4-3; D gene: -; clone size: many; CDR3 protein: CASSQDRVEQFF; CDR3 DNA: TGCGCCAGCAGCCAAGATCGGGTTGAGCAGTTCTTC
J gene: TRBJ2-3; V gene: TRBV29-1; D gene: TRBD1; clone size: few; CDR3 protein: CSVERQGESDTQYF; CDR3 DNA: TGCAGCGTTGAGAGGCAGGGGGAGTCAGATACGCAGTATTTT
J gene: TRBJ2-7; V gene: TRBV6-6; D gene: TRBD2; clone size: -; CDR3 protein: CASSTGLAGGADEQYF; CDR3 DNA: TGTGCCAGCAGTACCGGACTAGCGGGAGGTGCGGACGAGCAGTACTTC
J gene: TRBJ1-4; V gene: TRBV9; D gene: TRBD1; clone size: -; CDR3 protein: CASSPRQGGNEKLFF; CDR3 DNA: TGTGCCAGCAGCCCTCGACAGGGAGGTAATGAAAAACTGTTTTTT
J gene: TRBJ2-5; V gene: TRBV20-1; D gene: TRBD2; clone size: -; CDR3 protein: CSAAPFSGSETQYF; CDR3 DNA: TGCAGTGCTGCCCCATTTAGCGGGAGCGAGACCCAGTACTTC
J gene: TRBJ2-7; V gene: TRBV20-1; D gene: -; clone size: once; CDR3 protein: CSARAAPSGYEQYF; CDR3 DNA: TGCAGTGCTAGAGCGGCTCCGAGCGGGTACGAGCAGTACTTC
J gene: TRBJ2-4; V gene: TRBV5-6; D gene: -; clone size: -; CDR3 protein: CASSSGGTGIQYF; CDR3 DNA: TGTGCCAGCAGCTCGGGAGGGACAGGAATTCAGTACTTC
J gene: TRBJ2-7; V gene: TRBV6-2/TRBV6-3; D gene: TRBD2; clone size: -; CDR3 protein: CASSYEGTTVDEQYF; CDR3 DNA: TGTGCCAGCAGTTATGAGGGGACTACTGTCGACGAGCAGTACTTC
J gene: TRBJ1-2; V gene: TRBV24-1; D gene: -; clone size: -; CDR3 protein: CATSGPATDYGYTF; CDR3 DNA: TGTGCCACCAGTGGACCCGCGACGGATTATGGCTACACCTTC
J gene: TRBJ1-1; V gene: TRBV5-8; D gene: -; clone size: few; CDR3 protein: CASSLAGGAGAFF; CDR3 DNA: TGTGCCAGCAGCTTGGCGGGGGGGGCAGGGGCTTTCTTT
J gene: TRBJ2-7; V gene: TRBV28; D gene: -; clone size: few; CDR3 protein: CASSPPAGTGSYEQYF; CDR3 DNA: TGTGCCAGCAGTCCCCCGGCCGGGACTGGGTCCTACGAGCAGTACTTC
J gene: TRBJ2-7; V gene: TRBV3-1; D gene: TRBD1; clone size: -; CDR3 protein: CASSHRGSPQYEQYF; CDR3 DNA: TGTGCCAGCAGCCACAGGGGGTCCCCTCAGTACGAGCAGTACTTC
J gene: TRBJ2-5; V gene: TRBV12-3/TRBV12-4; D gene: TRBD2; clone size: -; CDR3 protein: CASSLRGSGSNEQYF; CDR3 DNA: TGTGCCAGCAGTTTAAGGGGTAGCGGGAGTAATGAGCAGTACTTC
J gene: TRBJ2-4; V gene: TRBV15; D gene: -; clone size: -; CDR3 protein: CATSRDPPPGAKNIQYF; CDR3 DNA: TGCGCCACCAGCAGAGATCCGCCCCCTGGGGCCAAAAACATTCAGTACTTC
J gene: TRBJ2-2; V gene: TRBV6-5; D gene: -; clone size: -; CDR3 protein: CASNQLGVTGELFF; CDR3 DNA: TGTGCCAGCAACCAATTGGGGGTTACCGGGGAGCTGTTTTTT
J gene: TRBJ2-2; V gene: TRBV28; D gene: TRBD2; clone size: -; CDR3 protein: CASSPGTSGRPGELFF; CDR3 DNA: TGTGCCAGCAGTCCCGGGACTAGCGGGCGCCCCGGGGAGCTGTTTTTT
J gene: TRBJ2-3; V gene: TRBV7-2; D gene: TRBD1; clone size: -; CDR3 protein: CASSLVGGQGNTDTQYF; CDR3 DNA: TGTGCCAGCAGCTTAGTGGGAGGACAGGGAAACACAGATACGCAGTATTTT
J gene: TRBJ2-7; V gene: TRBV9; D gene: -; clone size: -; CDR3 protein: CASSVGRVGEQYF; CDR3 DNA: TGTGCCAGCAGCGTAGGTAGGGTCGGCGAGCAGTACTTC
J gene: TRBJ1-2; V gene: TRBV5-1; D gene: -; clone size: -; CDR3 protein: CASSFRSTGNGYTF; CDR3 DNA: TGCGCCAGCAGCTTTCGAAGTACAGGGAATGGCTACACCTTC
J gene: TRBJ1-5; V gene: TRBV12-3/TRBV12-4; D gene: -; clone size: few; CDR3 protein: CASSFQGRNQPQHF; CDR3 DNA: TGTGCCAGCAGTTTCCAGGGGCGCAATCAGCCCCAGCATTTT
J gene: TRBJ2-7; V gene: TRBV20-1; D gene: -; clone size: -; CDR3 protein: CSARDRVRGYEQYF; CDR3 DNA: TGCAGTGCTAGAGATCGGGTCAGGGGATACGAGCAGTACTTC